The rows below give T cell receptor beta chains drawn from one sample of a study of read filtering for tumor transcriptome and immune sequencing. TCRdb ran MiXCR on the reads and lists one entry per CDR3 protein. Altogether 40,000 or so distinct CDR3 sequences are present, around an eighth being singletons, with the ten largest covering around 30%. Sequences were obtained from a population of CD138-negative cells sorted from bone marrow. These receptor sequences come from a donor at least 40 years old with multiple myeloma. The CDR3 runs from the conserved cysteine through the conserved F or W. The D gene is left open where the match is weak. A row's size may be missing; if present it is once, few, many or a size class.

v_call,j_call,d_call,clone_size,cdr3_nt,cdr3_aa
TRBV4-2,TRBJ2-2,NA,many,TGTGCCAGCAGCCAAGAGACGCGGGTCCCTGACGGGGAGCTGTTTTTT,CASSQETRVPDGELFF
TRBV12-3/TRBV12-4,TRBJ1-1,NA,many,TGTGCCAGCAGTTTAATCGGCAGGGGAGGCACTGAAGCTTTCTTT,CASSLIGRGGTEAFF
TRBV24-1,TRBJ2-7,TRBD2,many,TGTGCCACCTCGACTACTAGCGCCTACGAGCAGTACTTC,CATSTTSAYEQYF
TRBV20-1,TRBJ2-7,TRBD2,NA,TGCAGTGCTGGAGGGGACTACCCGAGGCTCTACGAGCAGTACTTC,CSAGGDYPRLYEQYF
TRBV19,TRBJ2-6,TRBD2,many,TGTGCCAGTAGTCCGACGGGGGGTTTCGCATCTGGGGCCAACGTCCTGACTTTC,CASSPTGGFASGANVLTF
TRBV3-1,TRBJ2-1,TRBD1,many,TGTGCCAGCAGCCAAGGGCAGGGGGCCGGGGATGAGCAGTTCTTC,CASSQGQGAGDEQFF
TRBV28,TRBJ1-3,NA,many,TGTGCCAGCAGTCTCCCACAGCGGTACTCTGGAAACACCATATATTTT,CASSLPQRYSGNTIYF
TRBV20-1,TRBJ2-7,TRBD2,NA,TGCAGTGCTAGAGCAATAGGACTAGCAGACTACGAGCAGTACTTC,CSARAIGLADYEQYF
TRBV7-2,TRBJ1-1,TRBD1,many,TGTGCCAGCAGCTTTCAGGGGGGTAACACTGAAGCTTTCTTT,CASSFQGGNTEAFF
TRBV11-2,TRBJ2-1,NA,medium-sized,TGTGCCGTCCGAGGGCACAGGGAGGACTACAATGAGCAGTTCTTC,CAVRGHREDYNEQFF
TRBV10-3,TRBJ2-5,TRBD1,many,TGTGCCTCGAGGCCCCAGGGGGCGGGGGAGACCCAGTACTTC,CASRPQGAGETQYF
TRBV24-1,TRBJ2-1,NA,many,TGTGCCACCAGTGATTTGAAGGACACCGACAATGAGCAGTTCTTC,CATSDLKDTDNEQFF
TRBV4-2,TRBJ2-7,TRBD2,NA,TGTGCCAGCAGCCGAGACGCTAGCGGGAGTAGCTACGAGCCGTACTTC,CASSRDASGSSYEPYF
TRBV15,TRBJ2-1,TRBD1,many,TGTGCCACCAGCAGAGATGGCACGACAGGGGGCGATGAGCAGTTCTTC,CATSRDGTTGGDEQFF
TRBV20-1,TRBJ2-7,TRBD2,many,TGCAGTGCAATAGCGGGAGGGAGCTCCTACGAGCAGTACTTC,CSAIAGGSSYEQYF
TRBV5-1,TRBJ2-1,NA,many,TGCGCCAGCAGCCCCGAGGGACGCAAAAACAATGAGCAGTTCTTC,CASSPEGRKNNEQFF
TRBV6-5,TRBJ2-1,TRBD2,medium-sized,TGTGCCAGCAGTTATTTGGCTAGCGGGAGGCAGTTCTTC,CASSYLASGRQFF
TRBV7-9,TRBJ2-3,NA,many,TGTGCCAGCAGCTTAAAGCAGTTAGATACGCAGTATTTT,CASSLKQLDTQYF
TRBV20-1,TRBJ2-7,NA,many,TGCAGTGCCACGATCGATCGTCCCTACGAGCAGTACTTC,CSATIDRPYEQYF
TRBV20-1,TRBJ2-5,TRBD2,many,TGCAGTGCTAGAGATCCACTAGCGGACCCCCAAGAGACCCAGTACTTC,CSARDPLADPQETQYF
TRBV7-9,TRBJ2-7,NA,NA,TGTGCCAGCAGCACGGCAGACTACGAGCAGTACTTC,CASSTADYEQYF
TRBV7-9,TRBJ2-3,NA,many,TGTGCCAGCAGCTTACTAGCAGATACGCAGTATTTT,CASSLLADTQYF
TRBV28,TRBJ2-3,NA,many,TGTGCCAGCATCCTGACAGGAGGGCCCACAGATACGCAGTATTTT,CASILTGGPTDTQYF
TRBV28,TRBJ2-4,NA,many,TGTGCCGTCGGGGAATCCACCAAGAGAAATATTCAGTACTTC,CAVGESTKRNIQYF
TRBV20-1,TRBJ2-1,NA,many,TGCAGCGCAAGGAGCTCTCCTGAGCAGTTCTTC,CSARSSPEQFF
TRBV27,TRBJ1-1,NA,once,TGTGCCAGCAGTCTACAGGGACCCACTGAAGCTTTCTTT,CASSLQGPTEAFF
TRBV5-1,TRBJ2-1,TRBD2,many,TGCGCCAGCAGCCAACTCAGCGGGGTCTCCTACAATGAGCAGTTCTTC,CASSQLSGVSYNEQFF
TRBV5-6,TRBJ2-5,TRBD2,many,TGTGCCAGCAGCCCTTTAGCGGGAAATGGTCAAGAGACCCAGTACTTC,CASSPLAGNGQETQYF
TRBV19,TRBJ2-1,NA,many,TGTGCCAGTAGTATGGGTACGGGTGGTCTGTACTCTTACAATGAGCAGTTCTTC,CASSMGTGGLYSYNEQFF
TRBV28,TRBJ2-5,NA,NA,TGTGCCAGCAGCCGCCCGGCCCAAGAGACCCAGTACTTC,CASSRPAQETQYF
TRBV20-1,TRBJ2-1,TRBD2,many,TGCAGTGCTAGAGTCAATAGCGGGAGGAAGGACAATGAGCAGTTCTTC,CSARVNSGRKDNEQFF
TRBV4-2,TRBJ2-1,NA,NA,TGTGCCAGCAGCCAAGGGACTAATAGGGGTGGGTACAATGAGCAGTTCTTC,CASSQGTNRGGYNEQFF
TRBV11-2,TRBJ2-1,TRBD2,many,TGTGCCAGCACTGGGCGGCTAGCGGGGGTCAGTGAGCAGTTCTTC,CASTGRLAGVSEQFF
TRBV28,TRBJ2-5,TRBD1,many,TGTGCCAGCAGCCTATTGGTGGGACAGGGCCTTCAAGAGACCCAGTACTTC,CASSLLVGQGLQETQYF
TRBV6-2/TRBV6-3,TRBJ2-2,NA,many,TGTGCCAGCAGTTACTTGGTCCCCGGGGAGCTGTTTTTT,CASSYLVPGELFF
TRBV20-1,TRBJ1-4,TRBD1,many,TGCAGTGCTAGTTATGGGACAGGGTTTGAAAAACTGTTTTTT,CSASYGTGFEKLFF
TRBV7-2,TRBJ2-1,NA,NA,TGTGCCAGCAGCTTATTCCTTAGTATGGTACTGATCACAGTTACCTACAATGAGCAGTTCTTC,CASSLFLSMVLITVTYNEQFF